This T cell receptor beta chain was captured by sequencing in a study of T cells expressing NK-cell markers (TCRdb year 2020). With regard to the full study: Three sorted T-cell subsets (CD3+CD56+NKG2C+, CD3+CD56+NKG2C- and CD3+CD56-NKG2C+) from seven to nine donors had their TCR beta-chain repertoires profiled. Most of the eight sequenced donors were HCMV-seropositive and one was HCMV-seronegative. Randomly selected healthy volunteers, three men and five women, were used as the eight sequenced donors. The libraries were sequenced on Illumina HiSeq 2000/2500, MiSeq or NextSeq, producing 2 x 150 bp reads.

Reads for this sample came from an Illumina HiSeq 2000. TCR beta cDNA libraries were prepared using 5'RACE template switching, which introduced a universal primer site and unique molecular identifiers. Priming for cDNA synthesis came from the TCR beta constant segment, and two successive PCR amplification steps followed. In the original analysis: Reads were demultiplexed and grouped by UMI with MIGEC, and clonotypes were assembled and quantified with MiTCR. To exclude erroneous sequences, any TCR cDNA sequence not supported by at least two reads was discarded. The tcR package was used for downstream repertoire analysis, and clonotypes were matched between fractions using CDR3 nucleotide sequence together with V segment. VDJmatch was used to annotate antigen specificity against VDJdb, with one amino acid substitution allowed in CDR3. TCRdb reprocessed the reads, and each CDR3 protein sequence is entered once, without DNA. The V and J calls shown here were made by TCRdb, not taken from the authors' results. The table held for this sample gives some 500,000 distinct CDR3 sequences. The ten largest account for roughly 1.4% of the sample.

HCMV serostatus was determined by detecting HCMV-specific IgG in serum with a commercial ELISA kit. Peripheral blood mononuclear cells were isolated from blood by Ficoll density gradient centrifugation. What the work shows at the level of the full study, not this receptor alone: Whether the expanded NKG2C-expressing T cell clones were specific for HCMV antigens remained unclear. In roughly six donors, the dominant CD3+CD56+NKG2C+ clonotypes ranked among the top 10 CD8+ clonotypes, making up roughly 1.0-7.5% of CD8+ T cells. Those dominant clonotypes were again the most abundant among CD3+CD56-NKG2C+ cells in a handful of donors, at 28.3-60.1%.

Taken from the germline V gene, the CDR1 and CDR2 loops are SGDLS and YYNGEE. Measured from the cysteine to the phenylalanine, the CDR3 is 14 residues long. No DNA is recorded. As concerns this clonotype: Its antigen target is currently unknown.

The sequence was obtained from a woman aged 45-65 years in good health. Donor details come from another sample of the same person, matched by shared clones. Input material: blood T cells: a sorted CD56 or NKG2C T cell subset, CD4+ or CD8+ T cells, or bulk PBMC T cells (not recorded which). In this chain, TRBV9 is recombined with TRBJ2-5. CDR3 loop: CASSVGESQETQYF.